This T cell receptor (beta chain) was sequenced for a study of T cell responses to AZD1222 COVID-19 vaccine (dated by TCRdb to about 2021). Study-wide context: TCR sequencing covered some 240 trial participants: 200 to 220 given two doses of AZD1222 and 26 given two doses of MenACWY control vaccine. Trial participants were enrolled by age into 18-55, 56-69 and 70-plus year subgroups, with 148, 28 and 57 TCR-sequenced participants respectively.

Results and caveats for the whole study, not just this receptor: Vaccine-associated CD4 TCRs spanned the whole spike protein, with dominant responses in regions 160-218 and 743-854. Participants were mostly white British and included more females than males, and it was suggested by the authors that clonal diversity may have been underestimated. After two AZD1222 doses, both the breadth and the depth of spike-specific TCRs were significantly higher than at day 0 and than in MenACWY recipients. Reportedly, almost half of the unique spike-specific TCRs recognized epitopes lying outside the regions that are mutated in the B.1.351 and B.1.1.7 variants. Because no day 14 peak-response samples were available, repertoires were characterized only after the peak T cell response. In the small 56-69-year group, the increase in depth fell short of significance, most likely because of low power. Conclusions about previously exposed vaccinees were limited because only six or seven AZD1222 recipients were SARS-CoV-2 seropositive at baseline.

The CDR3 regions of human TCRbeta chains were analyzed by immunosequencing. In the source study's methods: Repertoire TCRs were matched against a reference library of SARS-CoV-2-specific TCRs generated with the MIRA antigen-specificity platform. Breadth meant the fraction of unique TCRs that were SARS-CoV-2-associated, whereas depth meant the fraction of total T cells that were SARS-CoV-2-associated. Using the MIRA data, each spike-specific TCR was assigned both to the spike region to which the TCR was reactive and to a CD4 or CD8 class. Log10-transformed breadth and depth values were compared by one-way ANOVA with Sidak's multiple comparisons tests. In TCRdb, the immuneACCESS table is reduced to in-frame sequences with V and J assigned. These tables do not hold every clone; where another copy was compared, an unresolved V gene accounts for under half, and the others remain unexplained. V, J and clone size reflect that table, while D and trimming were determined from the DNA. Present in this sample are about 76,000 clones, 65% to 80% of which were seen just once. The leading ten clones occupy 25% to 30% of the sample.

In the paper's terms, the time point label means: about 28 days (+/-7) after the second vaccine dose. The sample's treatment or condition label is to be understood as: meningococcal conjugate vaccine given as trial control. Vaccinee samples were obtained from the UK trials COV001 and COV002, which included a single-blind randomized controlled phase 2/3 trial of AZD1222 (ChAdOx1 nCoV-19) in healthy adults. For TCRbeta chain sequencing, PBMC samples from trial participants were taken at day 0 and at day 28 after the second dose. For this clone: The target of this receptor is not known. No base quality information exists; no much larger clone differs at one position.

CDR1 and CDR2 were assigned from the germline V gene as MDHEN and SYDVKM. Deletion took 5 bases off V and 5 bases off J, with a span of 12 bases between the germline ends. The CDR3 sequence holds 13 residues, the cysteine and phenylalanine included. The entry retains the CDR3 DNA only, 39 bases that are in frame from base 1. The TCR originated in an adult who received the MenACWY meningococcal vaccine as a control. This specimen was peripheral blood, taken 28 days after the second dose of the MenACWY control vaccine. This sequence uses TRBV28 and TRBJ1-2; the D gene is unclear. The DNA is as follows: TGTGCCAGCAGTCCCCCCGGCGGATATGGCTACACCTTC. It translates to CASSPPGGYGYTF.